Listed here are 12 T cell receptor beta chains from one sample, sequenced in a study of blood T cell repertoires in COVID-19. Sequencing was performed with immunoSEQ multiplex PCR; in TCRdb, only in-frame clones are kept and a portion is missing. The table includes 100,000 to 140,000 clones, about 80% detected once. What was sequenced was peripheral blood. The source is a man aged 70-80 years with acute or convalescent COVID-19.

This clone has a handful of counts. V and J are TRBV15 and TRBJ1-6, with 8 bases lining up with TRBD1. The CDR3 contains 15 residues. The V gene end was trimmed by 0 bases and the J gene end by 8 bases; junction bases not matched to a gene: 3. The V gene's germline CDR1 is LNHNV and CDR2 YYDKDF (reference sequence). The CDR3 is CATSRDKQGDSPLHF. CDR3 in DNA: TGTGCCACCAGCAGAGATAAACAGGGGGATTCACCCCTCCACTTT.

In its sample, this clone was seen once. This chain connects TRBV29-1 to TRBJ2-7, with 8 positions matching TRBD2. Germline V gene data show CDR1 as SQVTM and CDR2 as ANQGSEA. The trim removed 3 bases at V and 6 bases at J, leaving 10 bases unmatched. This CDR3 is built from 14 residues. The CDR3 DNA follows: TGCAGCGTTGACGGGGGGGGCCCTAAAGTCGAGCAGTACTTC. This encodes CSVDGGGPKVEQYF.

The V and J genes are TRBV5-1 and TRBJ1-1; a possible D gene is TRBD1 (6 bases). CDR1 and CDR2 (germline): SGHRS, YFSETQ. Trimming removed 4 bases from V and 1 base from J, with 11 bases in between. The CDR3 is made up of 14 amino acids. Written as DNA, the CDR3 is TGCGCCAGCAGCGCAACAGGGTCGAACACTGAAGCTTTCTTT. This codes for CASSATGSNTEAFF. Based on the CDR3 plus reference TRBV5-1 and TRBJ1-1, the full variable domain is KAGVTQTPRYLIKTRGQQVTLSCSPISGHRSVSWYQQTPGQGLQFLFEYFSETQRNKGNFPGRFSGRQFSNSRSEMNVSTLELGDSALYLCASSATGSNTEAFFGQGTRLTVV.

The chain is built from TRBV3-1 (or the pseudogene TRBV3-2) and TRBJ1-2; weak D call: TRBD1 (6 bases). CDR1 is LGHDT, CDR2 YNNKEL, per germline (reference sequence). Trimming removed 0 bases from V and 4 bases from J, with 15 bases in between. This CDR3 region has 16 residues. CDR3 sequence (DNA): TGTGCCAGCAGCCAAGATCAGGGGACACCGGGCTATGGCTACACCTTC. Translating it yields CASSQDQGTPGYGYTF.

The chain joins TRBV11-2 to TRBJ2-7, with D uncertain. There are 14 residues in the CDR3. The V gene lost 2 bases and the J gene lost 0 bases, with 8 bases spanning the gap. Germline CDR1 and CDR2: SGHAT and FQNNGV. The CDR3 DNA follows: TGTGCCAGCAGCTTAATGGCCAGCTCCTACGAGCAGTACTTC. Translated, it gives CASSLMASSYEQYF.

The V gene is TRBV5-8, the J gene TRBJ2-1; TRBD2 agrees at 8 bases. CDR3 length: 15 amino acids. Germline-derived CDR1 and CDR2 are SGHTS and YDEGEE. V was clipped by 6 bases and J by 1 base; unmatched bases: 6. CDR3 in amino acids: CASTPGGGSYNEQFF. The DNA of the CDR3 is TGTGCCAGCACCCCGGGAGGGGGATCCTACAATGAGCAGTTCTTC.

The rearrangement links TRBV3-1 (or the pseudogene TRBV3-2) to TRBJ1-5; no clear D gene. Germline V lookup: CDR1 LGHDT, CDR2 YNNKEL (reference sequence). Trimming cost V 0 bases and J 0 bases, with 6 bases left between them. CDR3 length: 15 residues. The DNA of the CDR3 is TGTGCCAGCAGCCAAGATCGGGGTAGCAATCAGCCCCAGCATTTT. This codes for CASSQDRGSNQPQHF.

This chain uses TRBV11-2 with TRBJ2-3, with TRBD1 identical over 12 bases. The CDR3 is 17 residues long. From germline, CDR1 is SGHAT and CDR2 FQNNGV. The junction had 9 bases not matched to a gene; V was cut back by 3 bases and J by 5 bases. CDR3 DNA: TGTGCCAGCAGCTTGCGACCGGGACAGGGGGCGTTAGATACGCAGTATTTT. This translates into CASSLRPGQGALDTQYF.

This clone was counted a few times. This rearrangement joins TRBV7-8 to TRBJ1-3; a weak D match, TRBD1 (5 bases). Trimming took off 5 bases at V and 0 bases at J, with 11 bases between the two ends. This CDR3 region has 15 residues. CDR1 is SGHVS, CDR2 FQNEAQ, per germline. CDR3 DNA sequence: TGTGCCAGCAGCCCTCTGGGGGGCTCTGGAAACACCATATATTTT. Protein product: CASSPLGGSGNTIYF.

The V gene is TRBV27, the J gene TRBJ2-5; the match to TRBD2 covers 7 bases. The ends lost 2 bases at V and 0 bases at J; junction bases unmatched: 0. Per germline, CDR1 MNHEY and CDR2 SMNVEV (reference sequence). There are 14 residues in the CDR3. The CDR3 reads CASSLRGDQETQYF. CDR3 nucleotides: TGTGCCAGCAGTTTACGGGGGGACCAAGAGACCCAGTACTTC.

The table lists this clone with a few counts. The chain has TRBV12-3 or TRBV12-4 and TRBJ1-5; D ambiguous. The CDR3 is made up of 11 amino acids. Trimming removed 6 bases from V and 6 bases from J, with 6 bases in between. The CDR3 DNA follows: TGTGCCAGCAGCAGCGGTCAGCCCCAGCATTTT. Amino acids: CASSSGQPQHF.

This clone was picked up a small number of times. The chain carries TRBV7-9 and TRBJ2-5; 10 bases agree with TRBD2. In germline, CDR1 is SEHNR, CDR2 FQNEAQ (reference sequence). The CDR3 has 17 residues. The V and J ends lost 6 bases and 1 base, in that order; junction bases with no gene match: 11. CDR3 sequence reads: CASRAPVTSGPQETQYF. CDR3 in DNA: TGTGCCAGCAGGGCCCCGGTGACTAGCGGGCCCCAAGAGACCCAGTACTTC.